Shown below are 14 T cell receptor beta chains from a single sample sequenced in a study of pediatric ulcerative colitis. The protocol was immunoSEQ multiplex PCR, while the TCRdb copy is restricted to in-frame clones and leaves out a portion. In the table there are about 32,000 clones, 82% of which are singletons. Sequencing used blood. The source of these receptors is a boy aged 5-17 years with severe ulcerative colitis.

J is TRBJ2-7 and V is TRBV19; possibly TRBD1 for D (6 bases). The CDR3 covers 13 residues. The germline V gene encodes CDR1 LNHDA and CDR2 SQIVND (reference sequence). V shed 4 bases and J shed 2 bases, with 9 bases lying between them. The CDR3 reads CASSTQGTYEQYF. The CDR3 DNA follows: TGTGCCAGTAGTACACAGGGTACCTACGAGCAGTACTTC.

The chain recombines TRBV18 with TRBJ1-2; 9 positions agree with TRBD1. The junction had 8 bases not matched to a gene; V was cut back by 3 bases and J by 3 bases. Germline V gene lookup returns CDR1 KGHSH and CDR2 LQKENI. The CDR3 is 16 amino acids. As DNA, the CDR3 is TGTGCCAGCTCACCGGGGACAGGGAACTTCGACTATGGCTACACCTTC. Amino acids: CASSPGTGNFDYGYTF.

The V call is TRBV5-1, the J call TRBJ2-5, with no clear D. The CDR3 has 13 residues. The V and J ends lost 1 base and 5 bases respectively, with 9 bases between them. CDR1 is SGHRS, CDR2 YFSETQ, per germline. CDR3 sequence (DNA): TGCGCCAGCAGCTTGAACCCGCTCGAGACCCAGTACTTC. Protein: CASSLNPLETQYF.

The chain links TRBV19 to TRBJ1-5, with D possibly matching TRBD1 (5 bases). Germline assignment: CDR1 LNHDA and CDR2 SQIVND (reference sequence). The CDR3 length is 17 residues. V was trimmed by 0 bases and J by 9 bases, leaving 21 bases between them. DNA of the CDR3: TGTGCCAGTAGTATAGATATATGGACATTGGCAGGTGGGCCCCAGCATTTT. Its translation is CASSIDIWTLAGGPQHF.

The chain uses TRBV12-5 and TRBJ2-5; 8 bases align to TRBD2. V was clipped by 4 bases and J by 5 bases; unmatched bases: 9. In germline, CDR1 is LGHNT, CDR2 FRNRAP. CDR3 length equals 15 residues. The CDR3, as DNA: TGTGCTAGTGGTTCAAAACGGGGGGGGAGGGAGACCCAGTACTTC. It codes for CASGSKRGGRETQYF.

CDR3: CAWGQSTDTQYF. CDR3 coding DNA: TGTGCCTGGGGACAGAGCACAGATACGCAGTATTTT. The V and J genes are TRBV30 and TRBJ2-3; weak D call: TRBD1 (6 bases). The CDR3 covers 12 residues. The V end lost 5 bases, the J end lost 0 bases, and 6 bases lay between the germline ends. In germline, CDR1 is GTSNPN, CDR2 SVGIG (reference sequence).

This chain uses TRBV15 with TRBJ1-5, with unresolved D. CDR1 is LNHNV, CDR2 YYDKDF, per germline (reference sequence). The CDR3 length is 14 residues. V gave up 1 base and J gave up 4 bases, with 8 bases separating them. The CDR3 loop reads CATSRALSNQPQHF. The CDR3 region has the DNA TGTGCCACCAGCAGAGCGTTAAGTAATCAGCCCCAGCATTTT.

The chain combines TRBV6-5 with TRBJ2-7, with 9 nucleotides matching TRBD1. With V trimmed by 0 bases and J by 1 base, 1 base remained unmatched. The CDR3 length is 15 residues. Germline assignment: CDR1 MNHEY and CDR2 SVGAGI. The CDR3 reads CASSYSDRGSYEQYF. CDR3 DNA sequence: TGTGCCAGCAGTTACTCGGACAGGGGTTCCTACGAGCAGTACTTC.

J is TRBJ1-3 and V is TRBV5-1; D is unclear. V lost 4 bases to trimming and J lost 0 bases, with 14 bases between them. The length of the CDR3 is 16 residues. Germline V CDR1 and CDR2: SGHRS, YFSETQ. The CDR3 reads CASSTDPGGSGNTIYF. The CDR3 bases are TGCGCCAGCAGCACCGACCCAGGAGGCTCTGGAAACACCATATATTTT.

This chain connects TRBV21-1 to TRBJ1-2. TRBV21-1 constitutes a pseudogene. The CDR3 runs 12 residues. CDR3 bases: TGTGCCAGCAGCAAGAGTCCGGGTGGCTACACCTTC. This codes for CASSKSPGGYTF.

The rearrangement uses TRBV27 and TRBJ1-2; TRBD1 is a possible D gene (6 bases). This CDR3 spans 14 amino acids. Trimming left V 5 bases short and J 7 bases short, with 17 bases between. Germline CDR1 is MNHEY and CDR2 is SMNVEV (reference sequence). Here the CDR3 reads CASSAAGGAGGYTF. The CDR3 DNA follows: TGTGCCAGCAGTGCAGCGGGGGGGGCGGGTGGCTACACCTTC.

This chain uses TRBV9 with TRBJ2-1; 8 bases are shared with TRBD2. V dropped 3 bases and J dropped 8; count of bases not matched to a gene: 10. The CDR3 sequence is 15 residues long. Germline V CDR1 and CDR2: SGDLS, YYNGEE. For the CDR3, the DNA is TGTGCCAGCAGCGCCGAGCGGGGGCGTGGGGATGAGCAGTTCTTC. This gives the protein CASSAERGRGDEQFF.

This clone was found once. This CDR3 reads CATLNLGEETQYF. The DNA of the CDR3 is TGTGCCACCCTGAACCTGGGAGAAGAGACCCAGTACTTC. The chain joins TRBV5-4 to TRBJ2-5, with D perhaps TRBD2 (5 bases). The CDR3 has 13 residues. With 9 bases removed from V and 3 bases from J, the gap between germline ends came to 15 bases. Germline CDR1 reads SGHNT; CDR2 reads YYREEE (reference sequence).

The chain links TRBV5-8 to TRBJ2-1, with 14 positions matching TRBD2. The CDR3 covers 15 residues. Unmatched junction bases numbered 1, after V lost 0 bases and J lost 8 bases. From germline, CDR1 is SGHTS and CDR2 YDEGEE. The CDR3, as DNA: TGTGCCAGCAGCTTGGGACTAGCGGGGGGGGATGAGCAGTTCTTC. Translation gives CASSLGLAGGDEQFF.